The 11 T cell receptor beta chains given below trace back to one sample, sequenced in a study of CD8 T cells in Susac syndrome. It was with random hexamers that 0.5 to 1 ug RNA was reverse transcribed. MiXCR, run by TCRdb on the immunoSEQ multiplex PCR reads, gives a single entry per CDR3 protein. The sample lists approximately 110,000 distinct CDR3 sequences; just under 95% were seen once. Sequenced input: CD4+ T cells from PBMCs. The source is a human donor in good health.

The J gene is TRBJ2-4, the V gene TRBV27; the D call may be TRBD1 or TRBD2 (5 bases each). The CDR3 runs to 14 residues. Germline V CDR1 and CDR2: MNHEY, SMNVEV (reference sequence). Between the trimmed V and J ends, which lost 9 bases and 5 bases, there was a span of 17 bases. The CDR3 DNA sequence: TGTGCCAGTTCCGCCCGGGACCCTCAAAACATTCAGTACTTC. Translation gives CASSARDPQNIQYF.

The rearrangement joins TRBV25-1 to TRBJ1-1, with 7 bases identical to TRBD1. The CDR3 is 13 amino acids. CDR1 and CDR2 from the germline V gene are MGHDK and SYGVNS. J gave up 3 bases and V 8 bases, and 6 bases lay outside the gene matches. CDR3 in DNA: TGTGCCAGCGTAGACAGGGTGGACACTGAAGCTTTCTTT. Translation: CASVDRVDTEAFF.

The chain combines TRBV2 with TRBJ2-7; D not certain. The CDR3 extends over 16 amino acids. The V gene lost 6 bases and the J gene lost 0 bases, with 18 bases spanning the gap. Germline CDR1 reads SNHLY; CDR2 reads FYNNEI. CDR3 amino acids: CASSPHQRPSSYEQYF. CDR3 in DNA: TGTGCCAGCAGCCCTCACCAGCGTCCTTCCTCCTACGAGCAGTACTTC.

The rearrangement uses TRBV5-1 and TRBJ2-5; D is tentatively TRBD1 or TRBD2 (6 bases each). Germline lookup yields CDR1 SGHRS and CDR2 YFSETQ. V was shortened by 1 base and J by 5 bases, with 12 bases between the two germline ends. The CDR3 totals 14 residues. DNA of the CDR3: TGCGCCAGCAGCTTGCGGGGGCGGGTTGAGACCCAGTACTTC. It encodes CASSLRGRVETQYF.

This CDR3 reads CASSPEGVGTDTQYF. CDR3 nucleotides: TGTGCCAGCAGCCCTGAGGGGGTTGGGACAGATACGCAGTATTTT. The chain has TRBV6-5 and TRBJ2-3; possible D gene TRBD1, 6 bases. The CDR3 is made up of 15 amino acids. Per the germline V gene, CDR1 is MNHEY and CDR2 is SVGAGI. The V end lost 6 bases, the J end lost 3 bases, and 16 bases lay between the germline ends.

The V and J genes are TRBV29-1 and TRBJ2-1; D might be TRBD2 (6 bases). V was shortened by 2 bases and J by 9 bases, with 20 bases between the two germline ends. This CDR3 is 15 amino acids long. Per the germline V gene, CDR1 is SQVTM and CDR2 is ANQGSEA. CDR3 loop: CSVERGSGRVAEQFF. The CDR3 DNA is TGCAGCGTTGAACGTGGTAGCGGACGGGTGGCTGAGCAGTTCTTC.

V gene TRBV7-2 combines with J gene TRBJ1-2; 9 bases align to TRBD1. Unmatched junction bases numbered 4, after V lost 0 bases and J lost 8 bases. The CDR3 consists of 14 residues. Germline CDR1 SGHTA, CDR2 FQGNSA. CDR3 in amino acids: CASSLAWTGDGYTF. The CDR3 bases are TGTGCCAGCAGCTTAGCTTGGACAGGGGACGGCTACACCTTC.

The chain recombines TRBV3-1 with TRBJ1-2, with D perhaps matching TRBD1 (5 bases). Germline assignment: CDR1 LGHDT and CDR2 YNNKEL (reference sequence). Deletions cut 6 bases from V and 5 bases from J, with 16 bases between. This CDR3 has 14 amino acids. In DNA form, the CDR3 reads TGTGCCAGCAGAGCAACCGGGACGACTTATGGCTACACCTTC. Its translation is CASRATGTTYGYTF.

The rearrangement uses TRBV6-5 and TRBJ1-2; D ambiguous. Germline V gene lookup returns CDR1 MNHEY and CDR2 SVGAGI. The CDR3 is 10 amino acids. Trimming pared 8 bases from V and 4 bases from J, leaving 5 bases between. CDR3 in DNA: TGTGCCAGCGGAGTCTATGGCTACACCTTC. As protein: CASGVYGYTF.

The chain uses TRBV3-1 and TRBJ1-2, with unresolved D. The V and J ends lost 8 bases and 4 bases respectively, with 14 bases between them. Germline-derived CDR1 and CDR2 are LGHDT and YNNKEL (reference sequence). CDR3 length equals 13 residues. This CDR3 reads CASAQGNLYGYTF. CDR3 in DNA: TGTGCCAGCGCCCAAGGAAACCTCTATGGCTACACCTTC. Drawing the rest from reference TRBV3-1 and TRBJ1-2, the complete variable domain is DTAVSQTPKYLVTQMGNDKSIKCEQNLGHDTMYWYKQDSKKFLKIMFSYNNKELIINETVPNRFSPKSPDKAHLNLHINSLELGDSAVYFCASAQGNLYGYTFGSGTRLTVV.

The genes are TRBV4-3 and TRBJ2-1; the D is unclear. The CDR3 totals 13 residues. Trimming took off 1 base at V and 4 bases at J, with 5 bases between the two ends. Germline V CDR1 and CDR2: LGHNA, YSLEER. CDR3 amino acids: CASSQGVYNEQFF. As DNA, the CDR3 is TGCGCCAGCAGCCAAGGCGTATACAATGAGCAGTTCTTC.